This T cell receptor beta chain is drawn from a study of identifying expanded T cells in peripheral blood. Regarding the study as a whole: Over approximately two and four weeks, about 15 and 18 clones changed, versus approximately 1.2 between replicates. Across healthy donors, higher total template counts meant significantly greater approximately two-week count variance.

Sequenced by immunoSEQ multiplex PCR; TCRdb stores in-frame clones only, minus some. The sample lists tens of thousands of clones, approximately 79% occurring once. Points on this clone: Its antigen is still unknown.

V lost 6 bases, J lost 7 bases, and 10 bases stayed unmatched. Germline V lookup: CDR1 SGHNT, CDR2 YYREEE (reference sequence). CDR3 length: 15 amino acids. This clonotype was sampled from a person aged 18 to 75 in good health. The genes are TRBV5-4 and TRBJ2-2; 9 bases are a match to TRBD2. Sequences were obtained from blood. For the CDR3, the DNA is TGTGCCAGCACCGTTTCTAGCGGGATAGGCGGGGAGCTGTTTTTT. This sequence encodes CASTVSSGIGGELFF.